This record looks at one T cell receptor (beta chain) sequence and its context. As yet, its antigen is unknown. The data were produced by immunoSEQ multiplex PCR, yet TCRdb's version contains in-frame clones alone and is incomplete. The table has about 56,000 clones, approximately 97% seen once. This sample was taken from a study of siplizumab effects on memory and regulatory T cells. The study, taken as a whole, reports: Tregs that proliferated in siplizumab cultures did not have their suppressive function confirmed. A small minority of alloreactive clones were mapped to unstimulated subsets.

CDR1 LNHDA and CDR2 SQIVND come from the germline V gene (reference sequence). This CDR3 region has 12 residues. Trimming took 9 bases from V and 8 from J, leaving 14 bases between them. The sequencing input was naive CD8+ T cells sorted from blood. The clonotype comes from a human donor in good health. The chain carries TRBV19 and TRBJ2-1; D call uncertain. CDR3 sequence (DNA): TGTGCCAGCGGGCTAGAGTGGCATGAGCAGTTCTTC. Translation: CASGLEWHEQFF.